Included here is one TCR beta chain sequence, with context. The data are from a study of T cell changes during pregnancy in multiple sclerosis. TCRdb keeps only in-frame clones here, not all; method: immunoSEQ multiplex PCR. The table has under 50,000 clones, about 90% seen once. Germline CDR1 reads LNHDA; CDR2 reads SQIVND (reference sequence). The J segment lost 1 base and the V segment lost 10 bases, leaving 6 bases of the junction unmatched. This CDR3 is built from 13 residues. This specimen consisted of CD4+ T cells from peripheral blood mononuclear cells, obtained before pregnancy. The source is a female donor with multiple sclerosis, enrolled in a pregnancy study. This rearrangement joins TRBV19 to TRBJ1-1; the match to TRBD1 covers 7 bases. CDR3 protein: CAIQDRANTEAFF. The CDR3, as DNA: TGTGCCATCCAAGACAGGGCGAACACTGAAGCTTTCTTT.